The next 2 T cell receptor beta chains were all read from a single sample in a study of PD-L1 blockade in urothelial cancer (dated by TCRdb to the late 2010s). The sample's time point label, decoded: peripheral blood 6 weeks after treatment start. Library method: the immunoSEQ multiplex PCR assay. Drawn from immuneACCESS, this table holds only the in-frame rearrangements with V and J called that TCRdb kept. Clones are partly lost; checked studies trace under half to an unresolved V gene and leave the rest unexplained. The sample data list about 120,000 clones, and approximately 90% of these were observed just once. The ten largest clonotypes hold around 1.7% of the sample. Specimen: PBMCs, collected around atezolizumab (anti-PD-L1) treatment. These receptors were collected from a man in his 60s with urothelial cancer.

This sequence joins TRBV6-5 and TRBJ2-3, with D perhaps matching TRBD2 (7 bases). The CDR3 runs to 13 residues. The V gene lost 8 bases and the J gene lost 0 bases, with 9 bases spanning the gap. Germline V gives CDR1 MNHEY, CDR2 SVGAGI. The CDR3 region has the DNA TGTGCCAGCGGGGGGGCCAGCACAGATACGCAGTATTTT. This encodes CASGGASTDTQYF.

The chain combines TRBV27 with TRBJ2-7; 10 bases match TRBD1. This CDR3 region has 15 residues. In germline, CDR1 is MNHEY, CDR2 SMNVEV (reference sequence). Germline trimming cut 1 base from V and 7 bases from J; bases unmatched to any gene: 7. CDR3 loop: CASSLYDRGLGEQYF. The CDR3 DNA is TGTGCCAGCAGTTTATATGACAGGGGGCTCGGTGAGCAGTACTTC.